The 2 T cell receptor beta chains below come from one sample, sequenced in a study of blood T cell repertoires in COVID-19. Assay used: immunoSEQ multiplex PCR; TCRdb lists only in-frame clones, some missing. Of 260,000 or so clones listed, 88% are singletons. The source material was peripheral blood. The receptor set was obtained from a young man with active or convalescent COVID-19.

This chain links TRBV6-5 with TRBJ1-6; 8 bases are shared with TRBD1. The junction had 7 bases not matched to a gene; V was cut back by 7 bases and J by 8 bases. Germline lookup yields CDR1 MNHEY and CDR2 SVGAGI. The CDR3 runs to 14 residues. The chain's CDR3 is CASTFGQGDSPLHF. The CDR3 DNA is TGTGCCAGCACCTTTGGACAGGGAGATTCACCCCTCCACTTT.

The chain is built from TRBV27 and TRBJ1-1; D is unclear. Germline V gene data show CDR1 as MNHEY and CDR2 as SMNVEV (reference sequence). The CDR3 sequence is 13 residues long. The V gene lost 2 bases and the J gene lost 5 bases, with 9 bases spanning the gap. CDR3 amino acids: CASSLVEETEAFF. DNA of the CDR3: TGTGCCAGCAGTTTAGTAGAGGAGACTGAAGCTTTCTTT.